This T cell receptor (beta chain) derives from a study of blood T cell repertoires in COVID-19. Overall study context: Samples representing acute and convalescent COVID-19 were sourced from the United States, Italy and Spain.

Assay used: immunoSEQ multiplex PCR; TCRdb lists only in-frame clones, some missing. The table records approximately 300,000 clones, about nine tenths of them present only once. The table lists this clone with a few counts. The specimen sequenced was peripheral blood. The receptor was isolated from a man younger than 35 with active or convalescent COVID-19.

This CDR3 reads CASSLQGAQNEQYF. The CDR3 DNA is TGCGCCAGCAGCCTACAGGGGGCGCAGAACGAGCAGTACTTC. This chain connects TRBV5-1 to TRBJ2-7; 9 bases match TRBD1. From germline, CDR1 is SGHRS and CDR2 YFSETQ. J gave up 5 bases and V 4 bases, and 7 bases lay outside the gene matches. This CDR3 comprises 14 residues.